The source of this T cell receptor (beta chain) is a study of graft-versus-host responses after intestinal transplantation. Study results and limitations: Allografts carried high graft-versus-host to host-versus-graft clonal ratios in patients having graft-donor T cell macrochimerism.

This CDR3 is built from 17 residues. Trimming left V 5 bases short and J 5 bases short, with 22 bases between. The method was immunoSEQ multiplex PCR; TCRdb's version includes in-frame clones alone and lacks a portion of them. The table shows around 100,000 clones, with more than 80% occurring only once. As regards this clone: What it binds is not known.

This chain joins TRBV6-7 and TRBJ1-5; perhaps TRBD1 as D (6 bases). TRBV6-7 falls under the ORF class, with uncertain function. The material sequenced was unstimulated CD4+ T cells sorted from spleen or lymph node cells, taken before transplant. This TCR derives from a human donor who was the organ donor for an intestinal transplant. In DNA, the CDR3 is TGTGCCAGCAGTCCAGACCGGGACACTCTTCCCCATCAGCCCCAGCATTTT. The encoded protein is CASSPDRDTLPHQPQHF.